The 32 T cell receptor beta chains listed next were all sequenced from one sample in a study of CD8 T cells in Susac syndrome. Reverse transcription of roughly 0.45 to 1 ug RNA was carried out with random hexamers. TCRdb redid the calling of the immunoSEQ multiplex PCR reads with MiXCR, one entry per CDR3 protein. This sample carries 160,000 or so distinct CDR3 sequences, around 94% of them seen once, and the ten largest clones take roughly 0.12%. Material: CD4+ T cells from PBMCs. The source is a human donor with Susac syndrome.

The rearrangement joins TRBV3-1 to TRBJ2-3; 7 bases align to TRBD2. Germline CDR1 and CDR2: LGHDT and YNNKEL (reference sequence). CDR3 length: 14 residues. V shed 2 bases, J shed 2 bases, and the junction held 1 base outside the gene matches. The CDR3 DNA is TGTGCCAGCAGCCAAAGCGGGAACACAGATACGCAGTATTTT. Encoded protein: CASSQSGNTDTQYF.

The rearrangement links TRBV20-1 to TRBJ1-1, with D unresolved. The V end was cut by 1 base, the J end by 2 bases, with 5 bases between. The germline V gene encodes CDR1 DFQATT and CDR2 SNEGSKA (reference sequence). The CDR3 sequence is 12 residues long. The CDR3 nucleotides are TGCAGTGCTAGAGGCGAAAACACTGAAGCTTTCTTT. The encoded protein is CSARGENTEAFF.

The chain joins TRBV10-2 to TRBJ2-2; 8 bases line up with TRBD2. The V and J ends lost 7 bases and 2 bases, in that order; junction bases with no gene match: 6. Germline lookup yields CDR1 WSHSY and CDR2 SAAADI. This CDR3 has 15 amino acids. The CDR3 loop is CASTRTSGNTGELFF. In DNA, the CDR3 is TGCGCCAGCACACGAACTAGCGGTAACACCGGGGAGCTGTTTTTT.

This clonotype was seen a single time. The chain joins TRBV12-3 or TRBV12-4 to TRBJ2-1; 10 bases agree with TRBD2. The CDR3 runs 15 residues. The V and J ends lost 8 bases and 8 bases, in that order; junction bases with no gene match: 12. For the CDR3, the DNA is TGTGCCAGCGAATCAAGAAGCGGGGGGGCCCATGAGCAGTTCTTC. Its protein product is CASESRSGGAHEQFF.

The V and J genes are TRBV3-1 and TRBJ2-3, with 7 bases aligning to TRBD1. This CDR3 is built from 15 residues. V gave up 4 bases and J gave up 0 bases; unmatched junction bases: 4. CDR1 is LGHDT and CDR2 is YNNKEL in the germline V gene (reference sequence). The CDR3 region is CASSPRDRSTDTQYF. The CDR3 coding sequence is TGTGCCAGCAGCCCGAGGGACAGAAGCACAGATACGCAGTATTTT.

This chain uses TRBV12-3 or TRBV12-4 with TRBJ2-5, with a possible D match to TRBD1 (6 bases). CDR3 length: 15 amino acids. With 6 bases removed from V and 2 bases from J, the gap between germline ends came to 16 bases. The chain's CDR3 is CASRRQVTGQETQYF. CDR3 DNA sequence: TGTGCCAGCAGACGACAGGTGACAGGTCAAGAGACCCAGTACTTC.

The V and J genes are TRBV5-4 and TRBJ2-5; 11 bases are a match to TRBD2. CDR3 length: 19 amino acids. Germline V lookup: CDR1 SGHNT, CDR2 YYREEE (reference sequence). V shed 4 bases, J shed 4 bases, and the junction held 18 bases outside the gene matches. CDR3 loop: CASSPPTSGVRGSVETQYF. Written as DNA, the CDR3 is TGTGCCAGCAGCCCCCCGACTAGCGGGGTTCGGGGTTCCGTAGAGACCCAGTACTTC. The entire variable domain, with the rest obtained from reference TRBV5-4 and TRBJ2-5, is as follows: ETGVTQSPTHLIKTRGQQVTLRCSSQSGHNTVSWYQQALGQGPQFIFQYYREEENGRGNFPPRFSGLQFPNYSSELNVNALELDDSALYLCASSPPTSGVRGSVETQYFGPGTRLLVL.

The genes are TRBV12-3 or TRBV12-4 and TRBJ2-3, with D possibly matching TRBD2 (7 bases). Trimming pared 5 bases from V and 1 base from J, leaving 13 bases between. The CDR3 runs 15 residues. CDR3 amino acids: CASSPAGARTDTQYF. CDR3 DNA sequence: TGTGCCAGCAGTCCCGCGGGGGCTCGCACAGATACGCAGTATTTT.

The chain recombines TRBV7-9 with TRBJ1-2, with D maybe TRBD1 (5 bases). V lost 3 bases to trimming and J lost 3 bases, with 11 bases between them. Germline V gene data show CDR1 as SEHNR and CDR2 as FQNEAQ (reference sequence). This CDR3 comprises 14 residues. For the CDR3, the DNA is TGTGCCAGCAGCTTGGATGGGGCACACTATGGCTACACCTTC. Protein product: CASSLDGAHYGYTF.

V and J are TRBV2 and TRBJ2-1; 8 positions match TRBD1. The CDR3 spans 15 residues. The V gene's germline CDR1 is SNHLY and CDR2 FYNNEI. The V segment lost 4 bases and the J segment 6 bases; nucleotides outside the gene matches: 8. The CDR3 nucleotides read TGTGCCAGCAGTGCGTTCGGACAGGGTGGCAATGAGCAGTTCTTC. Translation: CASSAFGQGGNEQFF.

The chain is built from TRBV19 and TRBJ1-2, with D maybe TRBD1 (5 bases). This CDR3 is 15 amino acids long. The V gene lost 9 bases and the J gene lost 2 bases, with 19 bases spanning the gap. The germline V gene encodes CDR1 LNHDA and CDR2 SQIVND (reference sequence). The CDR3 sequence is CASTTSSRENYGYTF. The CDR3 bases are TGTGCCAGCACTACGTCGAGCAGGGAAAACTATGGCTACACCTTC.

The V and J genes are TRBV5-6 and TRBJ2-3; maybe TRBD1 (5 bases). CDR3 length: 15 residues. V was cut by 4 bases and J by 0 bases, with 12 bases left in between. In germline, CDR1 is SGHDT, CDR2 YYEEEE. The CDR3 spells CASSLGVFSTDTQYF. For the CDR3, the DNA is TGTGCCAGCAGCCTAGGGGTTTTTAGCACAGATACGCAGTATTTT.

The genes are TRBV5-4 and TRBJ2-5; the match to TRBD1 covers 7 bases. CDR1 SGHNT and CDR2 YYREEE come from the germline V gene (reference sequence). The CDR3 contains 13 residues. Germline trimming cut 6 bases from V and 5 bases from J; bases unmatched to any gene: 7. The CDR3 sequence: CASTLDRVETQYF. The DNA for the CDR3 is TGTGCCAGCACCCTCGACAGGGTGGAGACCCAGTACTTC. The full variable domain, rest sourced from reference TRBV5-4 and TRBJ2-5, is ETGVTQSPTHLIKTRGQQVTLRCSSQSGHNTVSWYQQALGQGPQFIFQYYREEENGRGNFPPRFSGLQFPNYSSELNVNALELDDSALYLCASTLDRVETQYFGPGTRLLVL.

The chain combines TRBV7-3 with TRBJ2-1, with D perhaps TRBD2 (7 bases). CDR1 SGHTA and CDR2 FQGTGA come from the germline V gene. V gave up 4 bases and J gave up 9 bases, with 25 bases separating them. This CDR3 has 17 amino acids. CDR3 amino acids: CASSYRGGARLIGEQFF. CDR3 in DNA: TGTGCCAGCAGCTACCGTGGGGGGGCTCGCCTGATAGGTGAGCAGTTCTTC.

The chain is built from TRBV12-3 or TRBV12-4 and TRBJ2-2, with a tentative D call TRBD1 (6 bases). The CDR3 totals 17 residues. V lost 2 bases and J lost 7, with 20 bases in between. In nucleotides, the CDR3 is TGTGCCAGCAGTTTATCACTGGGGCTAGGGGGTGTCGGGGAGCTGTTTTTT. It yields the protein CASSLSLGLGGVGELFF.

The CDR3: CASSPELAGDNEQFF. The CDR3 DNA reads TGTGCCAGCTCACCGGAATTAGCGGGGGACAATGAGCAGTTCTTC. The chain joins TRBV18 to TRBJ2-1, with 9 positions matching TRBD2. Trimming at V came to 3 bases and at J to 5 bases, leaving 5 bases not matched to a gene. From germline, CDR1 is KGHSH and CDR2 LQKENI. CDR3 length equals 15 residues.

The chain uses TRBV20-1 and TRBJ1-1; 9 nucleotides match TRBD1. From germline, CDR1 is DFQATT and CDR2 SNEGSKA (reference sequence). The CDR3 contains 15 residues. V gave up 2 bases and J gave up 0 bases; unmatched junction bases: 4. The CDR3 protein is CSARPGTGMNTEAFF. In nucleotides, the CDR3 is TGCAGTGCTAGACCCGGGACAGGGATGAACACTGAAGCTTTCTTT.

The chain is built from TRBV27 and TRBJ2-1; D not certain. Germline CDR1 reads MNHEY; CDR2 reads SMNVEV (reference sequence). This CDR3 has 13 residues. With 4 bases removed from V and 4 bases from J, the gap between germline ends came to 8 bases. As DNA, the CDR3 is TGTGCCAGCAGTTCTAGTCTGTACAATGAGCAGTTCTTC. The encoded protein is CASSSSLYNEQFF.

The rearrangement joins TRBV2 to TRBJ1-2, with 10 positions matching TRBD1. The CDR3 is made up of 15 amino acids. CDR1 and CDR2 from the germline V gene are SNHLY and FYNNEI. V trimming: 4 bases; J trimming: 1 base; junction bases outside the gene matches: 3. As DNA, the CDR3 is TGTGCCAGCAGTGGGGGACAGGGGAATAACTATGGCTACACCTTC. This translates into CASSGGQGNNYGYTF.

The J gene is TRBJ2-3, the V gene TRBV5-1; TRBD2 agrees at 10 bases. The CDR3 is 15 residues long. V dropped 2 bases and J dropped 7; count of bases not matched to a gene: 7. CDR1 SGHRS and CDR2 YFSETQ come from the germline V gene. The CDR3: CASSLSGGAQHTQYF. Written as DNA, the CDR3 is TGCGCCAGCAGCTTAAGCGGGGGGGCCCAGCATACGCAGTATTTT.

In DNA form, the CDR3 reads TGTGCCTCTCAACGGGGAGGTGAAAAACTGTTTTTT. Encoded protein: CASQRGGEKLFF. The chain has TRBV30 and TRBJ1-4; D is unresolved. The CDR3 spans 12 residues. V was cut by 7 bases and J by 7 bases, with 13 bases left in between. CDR1 and CDR2 (germline): GTSNPN, SVGIG (reference sequence).

This sequence joins TRBV5-1 and TRBJ1-1, with TRBD1 as a possible D gene (5 bases). Germline values: CDR1 SGHRS, CDR2 YFSETQ. This CDR3 spans 16 amino acids. V lost 3 bases and J lost 3, with 18 bases in between. Here the CDR3 DNA reads TGCGCCAGCAGCTGGTTGGACACACGAGGGGACACTGAAGCTTTCTTT. This gives the protein CASSWLDTRGDTEAFF.

The J gene is TRBJ2-7, the V gene TRBV11-2; a possible D gene is TRBD2 (5 bases). The germline V gene has CDR1 SGHAT and CDR2 FQNNGV. Trimming removed 8 bases at V and 5 bases at J, with 13 bases between. The CDR3 covers 12 residues. The CDR3 is CASGELRNEQYF. In DNA form, the CDR3 reads TGTGCCAGCGGGGAGCTAAGGAACGAGCAGTACTTC.

This clonotype was observed a few times. This chain connects TRBV28 to TRBJ1-1, with 8 positions matching TRBD1. Germline-derived CDR1 and CDR2 are MDHEN and SYDVKM. CDR3 length equals 13 residues. Losses at the gene ends were 9 bases for V and 4 bases for J; bases not matched to a gene: 7. As DNA, the CDR3 is TGTGCCAGTTCCAGACAGGGGAGCACTGAAGCTTTCTTT. Translated, it gives CASSRQGSTEAFF.

The rearrangement links TRBV3-1 to TRBJ2-1; no clear D gene. The germline gives CDR1 LGHDT, CDR2 YNNKEL (reference sequence). V lost 3 bases, J lost 6 bases, and 6 bases lay in between. The CDR3 consists of 12 residues. The CDR3 protein is CASSHLSNEQFF. The CDR3 DNA follows: TGTGCCAGCAGCCACTTATCCAATGAGCAGTTCTTC.

The rearrangement uses TRBV3-1 and TRBJ2-5; 8 nucleotides agree with TRBD1. This CDR3 region has 16 residues. Unmatched junction bases numbered 11, after V lost 3 bases and J lost 5 bases. The germline V gene encodes CDR1 LGHDT and CDR2 YNNKEL (reference sequence). The chain's CDR3 is CASSQPGQGRRETQYF. In nucleotides, the CDR3 is TGTGCCAGCAGCCAGCCCGGACAGGGCCGGCGGGAGACCCAGTACTTC.

The chain links TRBV7-7 to TRBJ2-3; 11 bases map to TRBD1. J gave up 2 bases and V 1 base, and 2 bases lay outside the gene matches. The length of the CDR3 is 16 residues. Germline CDR1 reads SSHAT; CDR2 reads FNYEAQ (reference sequence). CDR3 protein: CASSLGTGGFTDTQYF. In DNA, the CDR3 is TGTGCCAGCAGCTTAGGGACAGGGGGCTTCACAGATACGCAGTATTTT.

The chain recombines TRBV27 with TRBJ2-2; maybe TRBD1 (6 bases). Germline V CDR1 and CDR2: MNHEY, SMNVEV (reference sequence). The CDR3 length is 15 residues. V was clipped by 6 bases and J by 1 base, with 12 bases between them. CDR3 coding DNA: TGTGCCAGCAGCCCCGGGACACAGAACACCGGGGAGCTGTTTTTT. Amino acids: CASSPGTQNTGELFF.

The chain is built from TRBV10-3 and TRBJ1-6; tentatively, D is TRBD1 (5 bases). V lost 8 bases to trimming and J lost 7 bases, with 12 bases between them. The CDR3 loop spans 13 amino acids. Germline V lookup: CDR1 ENHRY, CDR2 SYGVKD. The CDR3 protein is CAIGAGPNSPLHF. CDR3 coding DNA: TGTGCCATCGGGGCGGGTCCAAATTCACCCCTCCACTTT.

The V and J genes are TRBV20-1 and TRBJ1-2; TRBD1 matches 9 bases. The V and J ends lost 5 bases and 4 bases, in that order; junction bases with no gene match: 5. Germline V lookup: CDR1 DFQATT, CDR2 SNEGSKA (reference sequence). This CDR3 is 13 amino acids long. DNA of the CDR3: TGCAGTGCTCGGGACAGGGTCGGCTATGGCTACACCTTC. As protein: CSARDRVGYGYTF.

In this sample, this clonotype turned up once. The chain links TRBV29-1 to TRBJ1-2; D is possibly TRBD1 (6 bases). V was pared by 4 bases and J by 2 bases, with 11 bases between. The CDR3 has 13 residues. The V gene's germline CDR1 is SQVTM and CDR2 ANQGSEA. The CDR3 sequence is CSVGGHQNYGYTF. The CDR3 coding sequence is TGCAGCGTTGGGGGACATCAAAACTATGGCTACACCTTC. Variable domain in full (rest from reference TRBV29-1 and TRBJ1-2): SAVISQKPSRDICQRGTSLTIQCQVDSQVTMMFWYRQQPGQSLTLIATANQGSEATYESGFVIDKFPISRPNLTFSTLTVSNMSPEDSSIYLCSVGGHQNYGYTFGSGTRLTVV.

The chain joins TRBV7-9 to TRBJ1-2; the D is unclear. Trimming stripped 0 bases from V and 7 bases from J, with 12 bases between. The germline gives CDR1 SEHNR, CDR2 FQNEAQ (reference sequence). This CDR3 has 14 residues. The chain's CDR3 is CASSLALGNGGYTF. CDR3 coding DNA: TGTGCCAGCAGCTTAGCGCTGGGGAATGGTGGCTACACCTTC.